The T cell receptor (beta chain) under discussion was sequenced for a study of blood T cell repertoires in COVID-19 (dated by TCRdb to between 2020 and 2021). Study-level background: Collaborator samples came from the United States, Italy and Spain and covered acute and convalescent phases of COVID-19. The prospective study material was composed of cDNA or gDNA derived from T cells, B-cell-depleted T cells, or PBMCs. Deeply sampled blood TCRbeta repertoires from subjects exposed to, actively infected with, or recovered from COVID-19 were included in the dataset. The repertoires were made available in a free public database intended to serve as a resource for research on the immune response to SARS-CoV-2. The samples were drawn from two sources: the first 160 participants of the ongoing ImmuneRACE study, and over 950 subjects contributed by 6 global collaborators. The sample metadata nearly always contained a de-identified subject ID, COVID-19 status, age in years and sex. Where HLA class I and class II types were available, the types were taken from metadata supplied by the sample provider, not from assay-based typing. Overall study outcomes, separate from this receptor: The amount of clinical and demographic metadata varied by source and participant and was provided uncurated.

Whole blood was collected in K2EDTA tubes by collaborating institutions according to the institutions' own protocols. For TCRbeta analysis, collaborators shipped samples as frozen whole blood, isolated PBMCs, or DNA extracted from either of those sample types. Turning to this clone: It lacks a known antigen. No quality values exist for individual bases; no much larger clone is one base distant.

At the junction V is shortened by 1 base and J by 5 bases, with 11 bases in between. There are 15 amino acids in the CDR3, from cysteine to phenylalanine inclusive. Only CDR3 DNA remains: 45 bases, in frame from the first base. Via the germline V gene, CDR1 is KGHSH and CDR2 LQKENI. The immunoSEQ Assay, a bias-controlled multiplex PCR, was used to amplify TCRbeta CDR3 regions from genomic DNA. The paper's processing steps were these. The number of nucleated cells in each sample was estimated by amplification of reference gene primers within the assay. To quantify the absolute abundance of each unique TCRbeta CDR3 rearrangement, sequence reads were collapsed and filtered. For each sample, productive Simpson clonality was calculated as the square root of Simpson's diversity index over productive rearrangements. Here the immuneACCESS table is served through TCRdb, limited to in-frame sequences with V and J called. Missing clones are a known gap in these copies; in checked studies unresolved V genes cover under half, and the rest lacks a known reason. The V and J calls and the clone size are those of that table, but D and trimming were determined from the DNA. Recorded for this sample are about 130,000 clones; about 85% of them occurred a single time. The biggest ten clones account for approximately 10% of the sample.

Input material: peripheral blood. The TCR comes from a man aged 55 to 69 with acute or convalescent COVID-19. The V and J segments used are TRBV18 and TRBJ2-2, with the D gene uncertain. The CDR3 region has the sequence CASSPLLTETGELFF. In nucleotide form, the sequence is TGTGCCAGCTCACCACTCTTAACGGAGACCGGGGAGCTGTTTTTT.